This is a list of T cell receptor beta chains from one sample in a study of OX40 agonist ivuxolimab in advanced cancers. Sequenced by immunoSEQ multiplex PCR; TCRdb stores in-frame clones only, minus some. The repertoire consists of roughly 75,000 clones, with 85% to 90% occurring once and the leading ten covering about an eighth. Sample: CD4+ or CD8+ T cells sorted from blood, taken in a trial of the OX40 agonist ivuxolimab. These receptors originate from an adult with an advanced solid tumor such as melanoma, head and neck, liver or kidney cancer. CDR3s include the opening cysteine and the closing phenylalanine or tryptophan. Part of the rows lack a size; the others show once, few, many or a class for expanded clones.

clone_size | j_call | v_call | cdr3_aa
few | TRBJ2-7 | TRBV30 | CAWSQGTGNEQYF
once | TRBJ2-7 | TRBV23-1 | CASSQSWGGAYEQYF
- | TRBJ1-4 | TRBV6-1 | CASRRQGAANEKLFF
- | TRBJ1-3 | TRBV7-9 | CASSPRDPFLSGNTIYF
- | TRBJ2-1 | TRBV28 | CASKSELRESGEQFF
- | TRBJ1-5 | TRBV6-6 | CASSYLSRSNQPQHF
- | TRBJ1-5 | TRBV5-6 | CASSPGGGPQHF
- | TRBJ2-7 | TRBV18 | CASSPPSNIYEQYF
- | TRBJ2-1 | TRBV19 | CASSIGLEAYNEQFF
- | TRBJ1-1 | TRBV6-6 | CASSYKGLNTEAFF
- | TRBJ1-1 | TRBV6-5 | CASSYAIRVDTEAFF
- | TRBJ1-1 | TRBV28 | CASSFRQGVTEAFF
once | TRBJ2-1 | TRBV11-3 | CASSLVRAAGPQFF
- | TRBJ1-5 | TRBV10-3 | CAISESENQPQHF
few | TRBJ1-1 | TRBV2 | CASGGQWNTEAFF
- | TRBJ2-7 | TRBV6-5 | CASSYSASGFYEQYF
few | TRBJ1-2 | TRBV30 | CAWAPGEGDGYTF
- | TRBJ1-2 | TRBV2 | CASPGGDGYTF
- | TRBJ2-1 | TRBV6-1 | CASSVPVLAGYEQFF
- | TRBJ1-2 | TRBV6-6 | CASSKTGRGYTF
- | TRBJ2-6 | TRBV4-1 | CASSQDPGQGVPGANVLTF
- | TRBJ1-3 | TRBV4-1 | CASSQESGPGNTIYF
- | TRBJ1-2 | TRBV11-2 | CASSPFGAGGAQIHGYTF
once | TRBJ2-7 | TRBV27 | CASSSSGRMLTYEQYF
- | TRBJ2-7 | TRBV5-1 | CASSPEGDGGYEQYF
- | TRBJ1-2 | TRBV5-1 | CASSLAIEGGGYTF
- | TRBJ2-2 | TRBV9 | CASSVGTSGSRGGELFF
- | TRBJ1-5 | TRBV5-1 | CASSLWAADSNQPQHF
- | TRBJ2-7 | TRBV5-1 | CASSLRQGPYEQYF
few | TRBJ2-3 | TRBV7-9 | CASSSQHYTDTQYF
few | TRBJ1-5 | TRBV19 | CASSTGDNQPQHF
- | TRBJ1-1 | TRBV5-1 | CASSSRNTEAFF
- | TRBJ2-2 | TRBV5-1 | CASSLKSGELFF
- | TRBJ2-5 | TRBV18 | CASSRAYGRVQETQYF
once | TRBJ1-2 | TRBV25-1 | CASRDRNYGYTF
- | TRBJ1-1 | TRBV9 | CASSVGTAAYTEAFF
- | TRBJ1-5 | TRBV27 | CASSLSGTVNQPQHF